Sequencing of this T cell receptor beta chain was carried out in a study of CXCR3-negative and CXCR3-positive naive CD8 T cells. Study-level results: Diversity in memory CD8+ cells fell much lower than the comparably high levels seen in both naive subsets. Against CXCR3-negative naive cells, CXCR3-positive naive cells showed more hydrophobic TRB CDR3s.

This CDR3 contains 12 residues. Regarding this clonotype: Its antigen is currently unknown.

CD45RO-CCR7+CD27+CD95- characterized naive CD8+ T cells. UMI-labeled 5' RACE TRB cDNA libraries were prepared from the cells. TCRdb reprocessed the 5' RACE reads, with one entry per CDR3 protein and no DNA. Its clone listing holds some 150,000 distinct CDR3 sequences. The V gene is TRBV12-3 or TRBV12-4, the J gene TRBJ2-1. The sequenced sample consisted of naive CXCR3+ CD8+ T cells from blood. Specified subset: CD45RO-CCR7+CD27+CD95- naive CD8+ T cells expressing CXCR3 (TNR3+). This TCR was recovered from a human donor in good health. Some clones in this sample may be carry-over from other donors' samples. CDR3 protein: CASSLARNEQFF.